This passage covers 25 T cell receptor beta chains from one sample sequenced in a study of OX40 agonist ivuxolimab in advanced cancers. Some clones are missing from TCRdb's copy, which holds only in-frame ones; the method was immunoSEQ multiplex PCR. The sample yields around 75,000 clones, roughly nine tenths seen once. The specimen comprised CD4+ or CD8+ T cells sorted from blood, sampled in a trial of the OX40 agonist ivuxolimab. Every receptor here comes from an adult with an advanced solid tumor such as melanoma, head and neck, liver or kidney cancer.

The V and J genes are TRBV6-5 and TRBJ2-7, with 8 bases matching TRBD2. Germline V gives CDR1 MNHEY, CDR2 SVGAGI. The CDR3 has 16 amino acids. The junction had 5 bases not matched to a gene; V was cut back by 1 base and J by 0 bases. This chain's CDR3 is CASSYYYSGASYEQYF. The CDR3 bases are TGTGCCAGCAGTTACTACTATAGCGGGGCCTCCTACGAGCAGTACTTC.

This clone came up once. This rearrangement joins TRBV6-1 to TRBJ2-1; 7 bases fit TRBD2. The CDR3 spans 15 residues. Trimming at V came to 1 base and at J to 2 bases, leaving 2 bases not matched to a gene. Germline V gene lookup returns CDR1 MNHNS and CDR2 SASEGT. CDR3: CASSEGLAAYNEQFF. The CDR3 nucleotides read TGTGCCAGCAGTGAAGGGCTAGCGGCCTACAATGAGCAGTTCTTC.

The chain is built from TRBV18 and TRBJ1-5, with D tentatively TRBD1 (6 bases). The germline CDR1 and CDR2 sequences are KGHSH and LQKENI. CDR3 length equals 15 residues. Between the trimmed V and J ends, which lost 6 bases and 5 bases, there was a span of 17 bases. CDR3 protein: CASSGGRGDDQPQHF. As DNA, the CDR3 is TGTGCCAGCTCGGGGGGCAGGGGCGACGATCAGCCCCAGCATTTT.

J is TRBJ2-7 and V is TRBV21-1. TRBV21-1 is an annotated pseudogene. The CDR3 spans 16 residues. CDR3 in amino acids: CASSKVGQWAPYEQYF. The DNA of the CDR3 is TGTGCCAGCAGCAAAGTCGGGCAGTGGGCCCCCTACGAGCAGTACTTC.

V gene TRBV4-2 combines with J gene TRBJ2-2; D is undetermined. Trimming pared 1 base from V and 6 bases from J, leaving 12 bases between. The CDR3 is 15 residues long. Germline V CDR1 and CDR2: LGHNA, YNFKEQ. CDR3 DNA sequence: TGTGCCAGCAGCCAAGGGGTATTAGTGTCCGGGGAGCTGTTTTTT. It encodes CASSQGVLVSGELFF.

This clone appeared once. The V call is TRBV9, the J call TRBJ1-1; D unresolved. V was trimmed by 2 bases and J by 5 bases, leaving 10 bases between them. The germline CDR1 and CDR2 sequences are SGDLS and YYNGEE. This CDR3 region has 13 residues. The CDR3 DNA is TGTGCCAGCAGCGTCGGACCGGTAACTGAAGCTTTCTTT. Residues: CASSVGPVTEAFF. Complete variable domain (other parts from reference TRBV9 and TRBJ1-1): DSGVTQTPKHLITATGQRVTLRCSPRSGDLSVYWYQQSLDQGLQFLIQYYNGEERAKGNILERFSAQQFPDLHSELNLSSLELGDSALYFCASSVGPVTEAFFGQGTRLTVV.

This sequence joins TRBV5-4 and TRBJ2-1; 7 positions match TRBD1. From germline, CDR1 is SGHNT and CDR2 YYREEE (reference sequence). The CDR3 covers 16 residues. J lost 6 bases, V lost 3 bases, and 12 bases had no gene match. The CDR3 DNA is TGTGCCAGCAGCTCTACCCTGGGACAGCCGGGCAATGAGCAGTTCTTC. Amino acids: CASSSTLGQPGNEQFF. Supplemented by reference TRBV5-4 and TRBJ2-1, the full variable domain reads ETGVTQSPTHLIKTRGQQVTLRCSSQSGHNTVSWYQQALGQGPQFIFQYYREEENGRGNFPPRFSGLQFPNYSSELNVNALELDDSALYLCASSSTLGQPGNEQFFGPGTRLTVL.

This chain joins TRBV6-9 and TRBJ2-5; unclear D gene. Trimming left V 5 bases short and J 2 bases short, with 9 bases between. Germline CDR1 MNHGY, CDR2 SVAAGI. This CDR3 spans 13 amino acids. CDR3 residues: CASSLVRQETQYF. CDR3 nucleotides: TGTGCCAGCAGTCTTGTTAGACAAGAGACCCAGTACTTC.

This chain uses TRBV28 with TRBJ2-3; 8 bases are shared with TRBD2. Unmatched junction bases numbered 10, after V lost 6 bases and J lost 5 bases. Per the germline V gene, CDR1 is MDHEN and CDR2 is SYDVKM. The CDR3 contains 15 residues. This CDR3 is CASSRGLGTRDTQYF. For the CDR3, the DNA is TGTGCCAGCAGCCGGGGACTAGGGACCCGAGATACGCAGTATTTT.

The chain links TRBV6-5 to TRBJ2-7, with D perhaps TRBD2 (6 bases). CDR1 is MNHEY, CDR2 SVGAGI, per germline. The CDR3 spans 14 residues. V was cut by 6 bases and J by 3 bases, with 15 bases left in between. CDR3 sequence reads: CASRESGPYYEQYF. CDR3 sequence (DNA): TGTGCCAGCAGGGAGAGCGGGCCATACTACGAGCAGTACTTC.

This chain uses TRBV28 with TRBJ2-7, with TRBD1 matching 8 bases. Germline V gene lookup returns CDR1 MDHEN and CDR2 SYDVKM. The J segment lost 4 bases and the V segment lost 6 bases, leaving 5 bases of the junction unmatched. CDR3 size: 13 residues. The CDR3 here is CASRRTGSYEQYF. In DNA, the CDR3 is TGTGCCAGCAGACGGACAGGGTCGTACGAGCAGTACTTC.

The chain couples TRBV5-1 to TRBJ1-4, with a tentative D call TRBD1 (5 bases). This CDR3 contains 16 residues. V shed 2 bases and J shed 0 bases, with 11 bases lying between them. Germline-derived CDR1 and CDR2 are SGHRS and YFSETQ. CDR3 in amino acids: CASSFRGDATNEKLFF. As DNA, the CDR3 is TGCGCCAGCAGCTTTCGAGGGGATGCAACTAATGAAAAACTGTTTTTT.

This clone was seen once. This chain connects TRBV19 to TRBJ1-1, with D unresolved. Germline lookup yields CDR1 LNHDA and CDR2 SQIVND (reference sequence). Trimming removed 5 bases at V and 1 base at J, with 8 bases between. The CDR3 covers 13 residues. Here the CDR3 DNA reads TGTGCCAGTAGTTGGGTAGAGAACACTGAAGCTTTCTTT. Protein sequence: CASSWVENTEAFF.

The gene calls are TRBV19 and TRBJ1-2; 10 bases line up with TRBD1. Per the germline V gene, CDR1 is LNHDA and CDR2 is SQIVND (reference sequence). After removal of 5 bases from V and 2 bases from J, the junction contained 5 bases not matched to a gene. The CDR3 covers 15 residues. The CDR3 spells CASSETGQGNYGYTF. The CDR3 nucleotides are TGTGCCAGTAGTGAGACGGGACAGGGGAACTATGGCTACACCTTC.

This clone was observed once. The CDR3 bases are TGTGCCAGCAGTTTACAGGGGGCGAACACTGAAGCTTTCTTT. This codes for CASSLQGANTEAFF. V and J are TRBV6-1 and TRBJ1-1, with 9 bases fitting TRBD1. Germline V gene lookup returns CDR1 MNHNS and CDR2 SASEGT. Trimming at V came to 5 bases and at J to 1 base, leaving 2 bases not matched to a gene. CDR3 size: 14 residues.

This chain joins TRBV5-4 and TRBJ1-1, with 10 bases aligning to TRBD1. Germline CDR1 reads SGHNT; CDR2 reads YYREEE (reference sequence). The CDR3 has 15 amino acids. Trimming cost V 4 bases and J 4 bases; bases outside gene matches: 7. In nucleotides, the CDR3 is TGTGCCAGCAGCCCAGCGGGACAGGGGAGCACTGAAGCTTTCTTT. It encodes CASSPAGQGSTEAFF.

This clone was observed a single time. V is TRBV5-6 and J is TRBJ1-2; D uncertain. Trimming shortened V by 5 bases and J by 5 bases, and 10 bases separated the two germline ends. The CDR3 runs 12 residues. CDR1 and CDR2 from the germline V gene are SGHDT and YYEEEE. In nucleotides, the CDR3 is TGTGCCAGCAGTAACGGGAGGTATGGCTACACCTTC. It yields the protein CASSNGRYGYTF.

With respect to this clone: A read error may account for a junction end that differs from germline. The CDR3 sequence is CASSQGTTHSNQPQHF. For the CDR3, the DNA is TGCGCCAGCAGTCAAGGGACTACCCATAGCAATCAGCCCCAGCATTTT. V gene TRBV4-1 combines with J gene TRBJ1-5, with a weak D call TRBD1 (5 bases). Germline V CDR1 and CDR2: MGHRA, YSYEKL. There are 16 residues in the CDR3.

The rearrangement joins TRBV5-6 to TRBJ1-1; D is possibly TRBD1 (5 bases). This CDR3 has 15 amino acids. Germline CDR1 is SGHDT and CDR2 is YYEEEE. V lost 0 bases, J lost 4 bases, and 13 bases lay in between. CDR3 region: CASSLVDSPGTEAFF. The CDR3 DNA reads as TGTGCCAGCAGCTTGGTAGACAGCCCAGGCACTGAAGCTTTCTTT.

The chain couples TRBV7-6 to TRBJ2-7, with TRBD2 matching 7 bases. V dropped 5 bases and J dropped 0; count of bases not matched to a gene: 4. This CDR3 is 14 amino acids long. Per the germline V gene, CDR1 is SGHVS and CDR2 is FNYEAQ. The CDR3 spells CASSGRESSYEQYF. The CDR3 coding sequence is TGTGCCAGCAGCGGGAGGGAGAGCTCCTACGAGCAGTACTTC.

This sequence joins TRBV19 and TRBJ2-1, with D possibly matching TRBD2 (6 bases). The CDR3 is made up of 14 amino acids. Germline loops: CDR1 LNHDA, CDR2 SQIVND (reference sequence). V was shortened by 3 bases and J by 7 bases, with 13 bases between the two germline ends. CDR3: CASSINRAGNEQFF. The CDR3 nucleotides read TGTGCCAGTAGTATCAACCGGGCGGGGAATGAGCAGTTCTTC.

CDR3 protein: CASSFGPTGDTQYF. The CDR3 coding sequence is TGTGCCAGCAGCTTTGGGCCTACCGGAGATACGCAGTATTTT. The chain recombines TRBV11-1 with TRBJ2-3, with unresolved D. The V and J ends lost 3 bases and 5 bases respectively, with 12 bases between them. CDR1 SGHAT and CDR2 FQDESV come from the germline V gene (reference sequence). The CDR3 has 14 amino acids.

There are a few counts of this clone. CDR3: CASTRLAGAETQYF. The CDR3 DNA follows: TGTGCCAGCACCAGACTAGCGGGAGCGGAGACCCAGTACTTC. This chain links TRBV28 with TRBJ2-5; 12 bases are a match to TRBD2. CDR1 MDHEN and CDR2 SYDVKM come from the germline V gene. The CDR3 extends over 14 amino acids. The J segment lost 5 bases and the V segment lost 7 bases, leaving 5 bases of the junction unmatched.

This clone has a single count. The chain couples TRBV7-9 to TRBJ2-3; D is uncertain. Germline V lookup: CDR1 SEHNR, CDR2 FQNEAQ (reference sequence). This CDR3 region has 15 residues. Trimming cost V 0 bases and J 4 bases, with 11 bases left between them. The CDR3 coding sequence is TGTGCCAGCAGCTTAGCGCGTAGCTTCGCAGATACGCAGTATTTT. This encodes CASSLARSFADTQYF.

This chain joins TRBV2 and TRBJ2-7; possibly TRBD1 for D (6 bases). The CDR3 runs to 14 residues. Trimming stripped 2 bases from V and 7 bases from J, with 15 bases between. CDR1 is SNHLY, CDR2 FYNNEI, per germline. The CDR3 sequence is CASSERQRGREQYF. The CDR3 DNA follows: TGTGCCAGCAGTGAAAGGCAAAGGGGGAGAGAGCAGTACTTC.